A single TCR beta chain is shown here with its context. Its matching antigen is unknown. This entry comes from a study of cytomegalovirus exposure and HLA in healthy donors. General observations from the study: Later, an analysis showed that TCR beta chains associated with HLA were more clonally expanded than others that were equally common.

This PCR relied on a set of 60 Vbeta primers and 13 Jbeta primers. Method: immunoSEQ multiplex PCR; TCRdb's copy keeps in-frame clones and lacks some. Of about 160,000 clones in the sample, about 71% were seen once. V gave up 3 bases and J gave up 5 bases, with 10 bases separating them. Germline-derived CDR1 and CDR2 are MDHEN and SYDVKM. There are 13 residues in the CDR3. The source of this sequence is a woman in her 30s in good health and CMV-seronegative. The sequencing sample was made of PBMCs. The genes are TRBV28 and TRBJ1-1; D is undetermined. Here the CDR3 reads CASSFPLGTEAFF. The CDR3 coding sequence is TGTGCCAGCAGTTTCCCCCTCGGGACTGAAGCTTTCTTT.